This is a list of T cell receptor beta chains from one sample in a study of cytomegalovirus exposure and HLA in healthy donors. Clones were read by immunoSEQ multiplex PCR, and TCRdb kept only the in-frame ones, dropping some. This table has about 120,000 clones, 83% appearing once. The sequencing input was PBMCs. These receptors came from a woman between 40 and 50 years old in good health and CMV-seropositive. Both conserved end residues are part of each CDR3. The order of the fields is CDR3 length, J gene, clone size, V gene, D gene, CDR3 protein, CDR3 DNA. D genes are given only for firm matches. The size entry is marked missing in some rows and otherwise reads once, few, many or a size class.

cdr3_length: 15
j_call: TRBJ2-7
clone_size: NA
v_call: TRBV7-3
d_call: NA
cdr3_aa: CASSPSGTNMDEQYF
cdr3_nt: TGTGCCAGCAGCCCAAGCGGGACAAATATGGACGAGCAGTACTTC

cdr3_length: 14
j_call: TRBJ1-5
clone_size: NA
v_call: TRBV2
d_call: TRBD1
cdr3_aa: CASQTGVSNQPQHF
cdr3_nt: TGTGCCAGTCAGACAGGGGTTAGCAATCAGCCCCAGCATTTT

cdr3_length: 16
j_call: TRBJ2-2
clone_size: NA
v_call: TRBV7-9
d_call: NA
cdr3_aa: CASRPRRRSDTGELFF
cdr3_nt: TGTGCCAGCAGGCCACGTAGGAGGTCGGACACCGGGGAGCTGTTTTTT

cdr3_length: 13
j_call: TRBJ2-2
clone_size: NA
v_call: TRBV27
d_call: TRBD1
cdr3_aa: CASSSYRGGELFF
cdr3_nt: TGTGCCAGCAGTTCGTACAGGGGCGGGGAGCTGTTTTTT

cdr3_length: 13
j_call: TRBJ1-2
clone_size: NA
v_call: TRBV30
d_call: TRBD1
cdr3_aa: CAWSRTGGYGYTF
cdr3_nt: TGTGCCTGGAGTCGGACAGGGGGCTATGGCTACACCTTC

cdr3_length: 14
j_call: TRBJ2-3
clone_size: NA
v_call: TRBV18
d_call: TRBD1
cdr3_aa: CASSLGQGTDTQYF
cdr3_nt: TGTGCCAGCTCACTGGGACAGGGCACAGATACGCAGTATTTT

cdr3_length: 16
j_call: TRBJ1-1
clone_size: NA
v_call: TRBV5-1
d_call: NA
cdr3_aa: CASSRLQGLVNTEAFF
cdr3_nt: TGCGCCAGCAGCCGACTACAGGGATTGGTGAACACTGAAGCTTTCTTT

cdr3_length: 12
j_call: TRBJ1-2
clone_size: NA
v_call: TRBV15
d_call: NA
cdr3_aa: CATSRDFGGYTF
cdr3_nt: TGTGCCACCAGCAGAGACTTCGGTGGCTACACCTTC

cdr3_length: 13
j_call: TRBJ2-7
clone_size: few
v_call: TRBV11-2
d_call: NA
cdr3_aa: CASSLVQSYEQYF
cdr3_nt: TGTGCCAGCAGCTTAGTACAGAGTTACGAGCAGTACTTC

cdr3_length: 13
j_call: TRBJ2-1
clone_size: once
v_call: TRBV6-1
d_call: NA
cdr3_aa: CASRGLGDNEQFF
cdr3_nt: TGTGCCAGCAGAGGATTAGGGGACAATGAGCAGTTCTTC

cdr3_length: 13
j_call: TRBJ1-6
clone_size: NA
v_call: TRBV5-1
d_call: NA
cdr3_aa: CASSGGLDSPLHF
cdr3_nt: TGCGCCAGCAGCGGGGGCCTTGATTCACCCCTCCACTTT

cdr3_length: 15
j_call: TRBJ2-1
clone_size: once
v_call: TRBV4-3
d_call: NA
cdr3_aa: CASSQGRGLNNEQFF
cdr3_nt: TGCGCCAGCAGCCAAGGGAGGGGCCTTAACAATGAGCAGTTCTTC

cdr3_length: 13
j_call: TRBJ1-4
clone_size: NA
v_call: TRBV19
d_call: TRBD1
cdr3_aa: CASSLTGKEKLFF
cdr3_nt: TGTGCCAGTAGCCTGACAGGGAAGGAAAAACTGTTTTTT

cdr3_length: 14
j_call: TRBJ1-5
clone_size: NA
v_call: TRBV5-4
d_call: NA
cdr3_aa: CASTQEGVNQPQHF
cdr3_nt: TGTGCCAGCACCCAAGAAGGGGTCAATCAGCCCCAGCATTTT

cdr3_length: 14
j_call: TRBJ2-3
clone_size: NA
v_call: TRBV4-2
d_call: NA
cdr3_aa: CASSSYLSADTQYF
cdr3_nt: TGTGCCAGCAGCTCATACCTCAGCGCGGATACGCAGTATTTT

cdr3_length: 15
j_call: TRBJ1-1
clone_size: NA
v_call: TRBV28
d_call: TRBD1
cdr3_aa: CASSPLTGVGTEAFF
cdr3_nt: TGTGCCAGCAGTCCCTTAACAGGGGTGGGAACTGAAGCTTTCTTT

cdr3_length: 14
j_call: TRBJ1-5
clone_size: few
v_call: TRBV6-5
d_call: NA
cdr3_aa: CASSEGGLNQPQHF
cdr3_nt: TGTGCCAGCAGTGAAGGGGGTCTCAATCAGCCCCAGCATTTT

cdr3_length: 14
j_call: TRBJ2-3
clone_size: NA
v_call: TRBV2
d_call: NA
cdr3_aa: CASSLDPGSDTQYF
cdr3_nt: TGTGCCAGCAGTCTAGATCCAGGGTCAGATACGCAGTATTTT

cdr3_length: 14
j_call: TRBJ2-5
clone_size: NA
v_call: TRBV29-1
d_call: NA
cdr3_aa: CSVETGTYQETQYF
cdr3_nt: TGCAGCGTAGAGACAGGGACTTACCAAGAGACCCAGTACTTC

cdr3_length: 14
j_call: TRBJ2-5
clone_size: NA
v_call: TRBV5-1
d_call: NA
cdr3_aa: CASSLGAGQETQYF
cdr3_nt: TGCGCCAGCAGCTTGGGGGCGGGCCAAGAGACCCAGTACTTC

cdr3_length: 16
j_call: TRBJ2-3
clone_size: NA
v_call: TRBV28
d_call: TRBD1
cdr3_aa: CASSLGGTGSTDTQYF
cdr3_nt: TGTGCCAGCAGTTTGGGCGGGACAGGCAGCACAGATACGCAGTATTTT

cdr3_length: 15
j_call: TRBJ2-3
clone_size: NA
v_call: TRBV28
d_call: TRBD2
cdr3_aa: CASSFAGDRTDTQYF
cdr3_nt: TGTGCCAGCAGTTTCGCGGGAGATCGTACAGATACGCAGTATTTT

cdr3_length: 17
j_call: TRBJ2-1
clone_size: NA
v_call: TRBV4-2
d_call: TRBD2
cdr3_aa: CASSNGRAERSYNEQFF
cdr3_nt: TGTGCCAGCAGCAACGGGAGGGCCGAGAGATCCTACAATGAGCAGTTCTTC

cdr3_length: 16
j_call: TRBJ2-5
clone_size: NA
v_call: TRBV4-3
d_call: TRBD2
cdr3_aa: CASSQGAGGPEETQYF
cdr3_nt: TGCGCCAGCAGCCAAGGGGCGGGAGGGCCGGAGGAGACCCAGTACTTC

cdr3_length: 15
j_call: TRBJ1-5
clone_size: NA
v_call: TRBV4-1
d_call: TRBD1
cdr3_aa: CASSARTGGNQPQHF
cdr3_nt: TGCGCCAGCAGCGCGCGGACAGGGGGCAATCAGCCCCAGCATTTT

cdr3_length: 11
j_call: TRBJ1-3
clone_size: NA
v_call: TRBV6-5
d_call: NA
cdr3_aa: CASTEGNTIYF
cdr3_nt: TGTGCCAGCACCGAGGGAAACACCATATATTTT

cdr3_length: 13
j_call: TRBJ2-7
clone_size: NA
v_call: TRBV6-5
d_call: TRBD1
cdr3_aa: CASSSDREIEQYF
cdr3_nt: TGTGCCAGCAGCTCCGACAGGGAGATCGAGCAGTACTTC

cdr3_length: 14
j_call: TRBJ1-1
clone_size: NA
v_call: TRBV9
d_call: TRBD1
cdr3_aa: CASSVAGGNTEAFF
cdr3_nt: TGTGCCAGCAGCGTAGCAGGGGGTAACACTGAAGCTTTCTTT

cdr3_length: 17
j_call: TRBJ2-2
clone_size: NA
v_call: TRBV9
d_call: TRBD2
cdr3_aa: CASSQGTSGRYTGELFF
cdr3_nt: TGTGCCAGCAGCCAAGGGACTAGCGGGAGGTACACCGGGGAGCTGTTTTTT

cdr3_length: 15
j_call: TRBJ1-4
clone_size: NA
v_call: TRBV7-9
d_call: TRBD1
cdr3_aa: CSSSLLEGTGRQLFF
cdr3_nt: TGTTCCAGCAGCTTATTGGAAGGGACAGGGCGTCAACTGTTTTTT

cdr3_length: 15
j_call: TRBJ1-3
clone_size: NA
v_call: TRBV9
d_call: NA
cdr3_aa: CASSQETNTGNTIYF
cdr3_nt: TGTGCCAGCAGCCAGGAAACGAATACTGGAAACACCATATATTTT

cdr3_length: 16
j_call: TRBJ1-3
clone_size: NA
v_call: TRBV11-2
d_call: TRBD1
cdr3_aa: CANRKVTGGTGNTIYF
cdr3_nt: TGTGCCAACAGGAAAGTTACAGGGGGCACTGGAAACACCATATATTTT

cdr3_length: 11
j_call: TRBJ1-4
clone_size: NA
v_call: TRBV6-5
d_call: NA
cdr3_aa: CASSVGEKLFF
cdr3_nt: TGTGCCAGCAGTGTGGGCGAAAAACTGTTTTTT

cdr3_length: 14
j_call: TRBJ2-2
clone_size: NA
v_call: TRBV5-6
d_call: TRBD1
cdr3_aa: CASSTGQRAGELFF
cdr3_nt: TGTGCCAGCAGCACGGGACAGAGGGCCGGGGAGCTGTTTTTT

cdr3_length: 17
j_call: TRBJ2-3
clone_size: once
v_call: TRBV4-3
d_call: NA
cdr3_aa: CASSQDVQRAGTDTQYF
cdr3_nt: TGCGCCAGCAGCCAAGATGTGCAGCGGGCGGGGACAGATACGCAGTATTTT

cdr3_length: 18
j_call: TRBJ2-7
clone_size: once
v_call: TRBV6-1
d_call: TRBD2
cdr3_aa: CASSEGLAGGRSSYEQYF
cdr3_nt: TGTGCCAGCAGTGAAGGGCTAGCGGGAGGCAGGAGCTCCTACGAGCAGTACTTC

cdr3_length: 14
j_call: TRBJ2-2
clone_size: NA
v_call: TRBV11-2
d_call: NA
cdr3_aa: CASSQNRVSGELFF
cdr3_nt: TGTGCCAGCAGCCAAAACAGGGTTTCCGGGGAGCTGTTTTTT

cdr3_length: 13
j_call: TRBJ2-5
clone_size: NA
v_call: TRBV18
d_call: NA
cdr3_aa: CASSLLPGETQYF
cdr3_nt: TGTGCCAGCTCACTCTTGCCGGGAGAGACCCAGTACTTC

cdr3_length: 16
j_call: TRBJ2-2
clone_size: NA
v_call: TRBV9
d_call: TRBD1
cdr3_aa: CASSVDPGGHTGELFF
cdr3_nt: TGTGCCAGCAGCGTAGACCCAGGGGGCCACACCGGGGAGCTGTTTTTT

cdr3_length: 14
j_call: TRBJ2-7
clone_size: NA
v_call: TRBV5-1
d_call: TRBD1
cdr3_aa: CASSLSTGNYEQYF
cdr3_nt: TGCGCCAGCAGCCTATCGACAGGGAACTACGAGCAGTACTTC

cdr3_length: 12
j_call: TRBJ1-1
clone_size: NA
v_call: TRBV19
d_call: NA
cdr3_aa: CASSPRVAEAFF
cdr3_nt: TGTGCCAGTAGCCCGAGGGTGGCTGAAGCTTTCTTT

cdr3_length: 15
j_call: TRBJ2-1
clone_size: NA
v_call: TRBV7-3
d_call: TRBD2
cdr3_aa: CASTASGGAVDEQFF
cdr3_nt: TGTGCCAGCACCGCTAGCGGGGGAGCGGTGGATGAGCAGTTCTTC

cdr3_length: 17
j_call: TRBJ2-1
clone_size: NA
v_call: TRBV7-6
d_call: TRBD2
cdr3_aa: CASSTRTSGSSYNEQFF
cdr3_nt: TGTGCCAGCAGCACCAGGACTAGCGGGAGCTCCTACAATGAGCAGTTCTTC

cdr3_length: 14
j_call: TRBJ2-1
clone_size: NA
v_call: TRBV5-1
d_call: NA
cdr3_aa: CASSLRDSYNEQFF
cdr3_nt: TGCGCCAGCAGCTTGCGGGACTCCTACAATGAGCAGTTCTTC

cdr3_length: 14
j_call: TRBJ1-4
clone_size: NA
v_call: TRBV28
d_call: NA
cdr3_aa: CASVAFFGSEKLFF
cdr3_nt: TGTGCCAGCGTGGCCTTTTTTGGTTCTGAAAAACTGTTTTTT

cdr3_length: 16
j_call: TRBJ2-1
clone_size: few
v_call: TRBV4-3
d_call: TRBD1
cdr3_aa: CASSQDGRGLRGEQFF
cdr3_nt: TGCGCCAGCAGCCAAGATGGCAGGGGGCTTCGTGGTGAGCAGTTCTTC

cdr3_length: 15
j_call: TRBJ2-4
clone_size: NA
v_call: TRBV19
d_call: NA
cdr3_aa: CASSITTGWGDIQYF
cdr3_nt: TGTGCCAGTAGTATCACGACAGGGTGGGGGGACATTCAGTACTTC

cdr3_length: 16
j_call: TRBJ2-3
clone_size: NA
v_call: TRBV7-2
d_call: TRBD2
cdr3_aa: CASSLERLAGVDTQYF
cdr3_nt: TGTGCCAGCAGCTTGGAAAGACTAGCGGGCGTCGATACGCAGTATTTT

cdr3_length: 16
j_call: TRBJ1-5
clone_size: NA
v_call: TRBV28
d_call: NA
cdr3_aa: CASSPPTGIFNQPQHF
cdr3_nt: TGTGCCAGCAGTCCACCGACAGGAATTTTCAATCAGCCCCAGCATTTT